The source of this TCR beta chain is a study of tumor-infiltrating lymphocytes in primary liver carcinoma. Study background: Donors had hepatocellular carcinoma or combined HCC and intrahepatic cholangiocarcinoma. Tumor stage was T1-T3 N0M0, and tumor size was roughly 4.2 to 10 cm across. Samples gave roughly 3.5 to 8 million productive TCRbeta reads, similar across tissue types. Study findings and constraints: The study found only about 7-24% of top clones in all five tumor regions.

This CDR3 comprises 16 residues. Germline V gene lookup returns CDR1 SGHAT and CDR2 FQNNGV. Co-extraction of RNA and DNA was performed on about 18-30 mg of unsorted bulk tissue. As to this clonotype: Its antigen is not identified. One end of the junction does not line up with germline, which may come from a read error.

Total RNA amounting to roughly 0.5 ug was the source from which TCR beta cDNA was made with a constant-region primer. TCR beta libraries came from three nested multiplex PCR rounds using slightly modified ARM-PCR. Rounds one and two of PCR, each of roughly 10 cycles, were primed with TRBV1-TRBV30 forward primers and a C-beta reverse primer. TCRdb redid the calling of the multiplex PCR reads with MiXCR, one entry per CDR3 protein. The table includes approximately 100,000 distinct CDR3 sequences, about two thirds detected once. This TCR came from a woman in her sixties or seventies with primary liver carcinoma and hepatitis B virus infection. Sequencing used liver tumor tissue from sampling region 2. Subset: tumor region T2, inferior pole. The V and J genes are TRBV11-2 and TRBJ2-1, with D possibly matching TRBD2 (6 bases). The CDR3 reads CASSLAGESSYNEQLF. In DNA, the CDR3 is TGTGCCAGCAGCTTAGCGGGGGAGAGCTCCTACAATGAGCAGCTCTTC.